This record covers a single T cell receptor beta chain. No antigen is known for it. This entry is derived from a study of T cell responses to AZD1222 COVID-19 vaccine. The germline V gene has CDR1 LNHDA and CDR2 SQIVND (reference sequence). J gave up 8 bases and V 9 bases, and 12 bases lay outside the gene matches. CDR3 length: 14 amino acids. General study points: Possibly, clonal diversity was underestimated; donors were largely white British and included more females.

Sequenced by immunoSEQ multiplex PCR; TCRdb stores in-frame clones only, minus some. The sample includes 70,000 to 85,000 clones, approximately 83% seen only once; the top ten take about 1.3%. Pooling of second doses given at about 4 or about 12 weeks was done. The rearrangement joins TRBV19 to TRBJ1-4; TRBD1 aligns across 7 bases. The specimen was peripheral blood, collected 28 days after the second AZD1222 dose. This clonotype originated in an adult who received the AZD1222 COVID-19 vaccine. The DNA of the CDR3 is TGTGCCAGCCGACAGGGAGTAGGTGACGAAAAACTGTTTTTT. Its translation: CASRQGVGDEKLFF.